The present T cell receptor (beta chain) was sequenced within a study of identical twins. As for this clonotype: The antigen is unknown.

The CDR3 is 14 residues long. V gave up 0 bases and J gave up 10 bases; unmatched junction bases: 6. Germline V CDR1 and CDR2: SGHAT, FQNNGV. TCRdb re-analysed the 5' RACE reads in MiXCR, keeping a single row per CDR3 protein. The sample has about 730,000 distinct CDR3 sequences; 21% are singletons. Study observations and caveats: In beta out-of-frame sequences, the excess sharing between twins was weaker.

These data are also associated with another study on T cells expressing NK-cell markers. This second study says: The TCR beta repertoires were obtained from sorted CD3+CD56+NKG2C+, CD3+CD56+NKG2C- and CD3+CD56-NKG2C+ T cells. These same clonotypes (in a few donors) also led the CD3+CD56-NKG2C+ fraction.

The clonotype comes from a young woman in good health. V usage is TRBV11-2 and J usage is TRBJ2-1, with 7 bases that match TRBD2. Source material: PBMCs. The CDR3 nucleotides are TGTGCCAGCAGCTTAGACCCTACTAGCGCGGAGCAGTTCTTC. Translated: CASSLDPTSAEQFF. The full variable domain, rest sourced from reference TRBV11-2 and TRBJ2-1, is EAGVAQSPRYKIIEKRQSVAFWCNPISGHATLYWYQQILGQGPKLLIQFQNNGVVDDSQLPKDRFSAERLKGVDSTLKIQPAKLEDSAVYLCASSLDPTSAEQFFGPGTRLTVL.